This TCR beta chain was retrieved from a study of shared clonotypes between healthy human individuals. TCRdb's copy holds only in-frame clones and misses some; the assay was immunoSEQ multiplex PCR. The repertoire holds approximately 2.1 million clones, with over 85% as singletons. CDR1 is SGHRS and CDR2 is YFSETQ in the germline V gene. The CDR3 runs to 16 residues. The trim removed 4 bases at V and 2 bases at J, leaving 9 bases unmatched. Overall study findings and caveats: Clonotype sharing among donors was expected to depend on sequencing depth.

As to this clone: Its specificity is unknown.

This chain uses TRBV5-1 with TRBJ2-7; 10 bases agree with TRBD2. Sample: naive CD4+ T cells from PBMCs. Subset noted: CD45RA+ positively selected. The clonotype originates from a man between 18 and 29 years old in good health. Some clones in this sample may be carry-over from other donors' samples. The CDR3 here is CASSGLAGVSTYEQYF. The DNA of the CDR3 is TGCGCCAGCAGCGGGCTAGCGGGAGTTTCCACCTACGAGCAGTACTTC.